The next 13 T cell receptor beta chains were all read from a single sample in a study of a mutant IDH1 vaccine in newly diagnosed glioma (dated by TCRdb to about 2021). The time point tag for this specimen amounts to: week 23, last vaccination. A 20-mer mutant IDH1 peptide at 300 micrograms in Montanide made up each vaccine dose, which was injected subcutaneously together with topical imiquimod. Library construction relied on the immunoSEQ multiplex PCR assay. Held by TCRdb, this immuneACCESS table contains in-frame sequences only and omits some clones. Under half of the omission traces to an unresolved V gene where checked; the cause of the rest is unknown. The sample yields roughly 43,000 clones; 70% to 85% were counted once. 2.4% of the sample comes from the top ten. No antigen is known for these receptors. Source: PBMCs, taken from a glioma patient whose treatment included an IDH1 peptide vaccine. The receptor set was obtained from a woman under 30 with glioma. Some clones in this sample may be carry-over from other donors' samples.

A remark on this clone: The junction does not match germline at one end; this may be a read error. The chain carries TRBV12-5 and TRBJ1-1; D may be TRBD1 (5 bases). CDR3 size: 16 residues. Germline V gene data show CDR1 as LGHNT and CDR2 as FRNRAP. The CDR3 here is CASGLGPGGGGTEAFF. DNA of the CDR3: TGTGCTAGTGGCTTGGGGCCCGGGGGGGGAGGAACTGAAGCTTTCTTT.

The chain employs TRBV27 and TRBJ2-3; D is uncertain. CDR3 length: 14 amino acids. V was clipped by 5 bases and J by 2 bases, with 11 bases between them. Germline V gene data show CDR1 as MNHEY and CDR2 as SMNVEV (reference sequence). Here the CDR3 reads CASSPDRPTDTQYF. The CDR3 DNA reads as TGTGCCAGCAGTCCCGACCGACCCACAGATACGCAGTATTTT.

The chain combines TRBV18 with TRBJ1-1, with D possibly being TRBD1 (5 bases). Trimming took 6 bases from V and 5 from J, leaving 13 bases between them. Germline V gene data show CDR1 as KGHSH and CDR2 as LQKENI. The CDR3 sequence is 13 residues long. The CDR3 is CASSPRVGTEAFF. The CDR3 bases are TGTGCCAGCTCCCCCAGGGTGGGGACTGAAGCTTTCTTT.

The genes are TRBV5-5 and TRBJ1-4; D is unclear. Germline V gene data show CDR1 as SGHKS and CDR2 as YYEKEE (reference sequence). The CDR3 loop spans 12 amino acids. The V end lost 4 bases, the J end lost 13 bases, and 14 bases lay between the germline ends. This CDR3 is CASSLVTEGLFF. CDR3 in DNA: TGTGCCAGCAGCCTTGTGACCGAGGGACTGTTTTTT.

This chain connects TRBV18 to TRBJ2-1; no clear D. The V and J ends lost 0 bases and 2 bases respectively, with 11 bases between them. This CDR3 is 16 amino acids long. Germline V gene lookup returns CDR1 KGHSH and CDR2 LQKENI. The CDR3 nucleotides read TGTGCCAGCTCACCACCCCGGCTGGGGACCTACAATGAGCAGTTCTTC. Translation: CASSPPRLGTYNEQFF.

The count of this clone is one. The gene calls are TRBV4-1 and TRBJ1-6, with D perhaps matching TRBD1 (5 bases). The germline CDR1 and CDR2 sequences are MGHRA and YSYEKL. Trimming took 4 bases from V and 11 from J, leaving 15 bases between them. The CDR3 spans 14 residues. The CDR3 here is CASSPVLRGTPLHF. CDR3 in DNA: TGCGCCAGCAGCCCCGTCCTACGGGGGACACCCCTCCACTTT.

This clone has a handful of counts. This chain joins TRBV30 and TRBJ1-1; no clear D gene. V was shortened by 4 bases and J by 3 bases, with 9 bases between the two germline ends. Germline V gene lookup returns CDR1 GTSNPN and CDR2 SVGIG (reference sequence). CDR3 length: 12 residues. This chain's CDR3 is CAWMSRDTEAFF. CDR3 coding DNA: TGTGCCTGGATGTCTCGGGACACTGAAGCTTTCTTT.

The chain has TRBV7-2 and TRBJ1-4; D possibly corresponds to TRBD1 (6 bases). The V end lost 5 bases, the J end lost 4 bases, and 11 bases lay between the germline ends. The CDR3 consists of 14 residues. Germline loops: CDR1 SGHTA, CDR2 FQGNSA. CDR3 DNA sequence: TGTGCCAGCAGCCGGACAGTCTTTAATGAAAAACTGTTTTTT. Protein: CASSRTVFNEKLFF.

The chain recombines TRBV19 with TRBJ2-7, with 12 bases matching TRBD2. Germline assignment: CDR1 LNHDA and CDR2 SQIVND (reference sequence). V was clipped by 6 bases and J by 7 bases; unmatched bases: 10. This CDR3 region has 15 residues. DNA of the CDR3: TGTGCCAGTAGCTCCGCACTAGCGGGGGGATATGAGCAGTACTTC. This codes for CASSSALAGGYEQYF.

This chain connects TRBV9 to TRBJ2-1; no clear D. The CDR3 contains 14 residues. CDR1 and CDR2 from the germline V gene are SGDLS and YYNGEE. Trimming took off 3 bases at V and 1 base at J, with 8 bases between the two ends. The CDR3 nucleotides read TGTGCCAGCAGCGAAAGGTCGTCCTACAATGAGCAGTTCTTC. It encodes CASSERSSYNEQFF. Combining the CDR3 with reference TRBV9 and TRBJ2-1 gives the whole variable domain DSGVTQTPKHLITATGQRVTLRCSPRSGDLSVYWYQQSLDQGLQFLIQYYNGEERAKGNILERFSAQQFPDLHSELNLSSLELGDSALYFCASSERSSYNEQFFGPGTRLTVL.

This sequence joins TRBV9 and TRBJ2-1; D not certain. Per germline, CDR1 SGDLS and CDR2 YYNGEE. CDR3 length: 12 amino acids. Trimming removed 3 bases at V and 5 bases at J, with 6 bases between. The DNA for the CDR3 is TGTGCCAGCAGCGGCCCCAACAATGAGCAGTTCTTC. This sequence encodes CASSGPNNEQFF.

J is TRBJ1-1 and V is TRBV2, with D possibly TRBD1 on 6 matching bases. Germline values: CDR1 SNHLY, CDR2 FYNNEI. The CDR3 covers 15 residues. Trimming pared 6 bases from V and 1 base from J, leaving 15 bases between. In DNA form, the CDR3 reads TGTGCCAGCAGCGCTGACACAGGGACGAACACTGAAGCTTTCTTT. Encoded protein: CASSADTGTNTEAFF.

The V and J genes are TRBV30 and TRBJ2-1; D is unresolved. Deletions cut 0 bases from V and 7 bases from J, with 7 bases between. CDR1 is GTSNPN, CDR2 SVGIG, per germline (reference sequence). CDR3 size: 12 residues. The CDR3 DNA follows: TGTGCCTGGAGTGTACGTGGGAATGAGCAGTTCTTC. It yields the protein CAWSVRGNEQFF.